This T cell receptor beta chain is from a study of T cell responses to AZD1222 COVID-19 vaccine. General study results and limits: Scientists sampled the repertoires only once the peak T cell response had passed. Dominant CD4 TCR responses targeted spike regions 160-218 and 743-854. Clonal diversity may have been underestimated, and the donors were mostly white British, with more females than males.

Some second doses came at about 4 weeks and others at about 12 weeks; these were pooled. A remark on this clone: Antigen unknown.

The ends were cut back, 5 bases at V and 0 bases at J, with 12 bases in the middle. Per the germline V gene, CDR1 is SGHRS and CDR2 is YFSETQ. This CDR3 is 14 amino acids long. The assay was immunoSEQ multiplex PCR, and TCRdb's table has in-frame clones only and misses some. The sample comprises approximately 82,000 clones, 80% to 95% of which are singletons, and less than 4% rests with the top ten. This specimen was peripheral blood, taken 28 days after the second AZD1222 dose. The TCR comes from an adult who received the AZD1222 COVID-19 vaccine. J is TRBJ2-7 and V is TRBV5-1; D unclear. CDR3 in DNA: TGCGCCAGCAGATCGGCGTTGAGCTCCTACGAGCAGTACTTC. Translating it yields CASRSALSSYEQYF.